This T cell receptor (beta chain) came from a study of shared clonotypes between healthy human individuals (dated by TCRdb to about 2020). General notes on the study: The cohort comprised a couple of women and three men aged 18 to 49 years. Different laboratories and diverse techniques were used to prepare libraries and sequence TCR repertoires, to increase sequencing depth and limit assay-specific biases. Leukapheresis yielded between about 0.8 and 8.9 billion PBMCs per donor. For each donor, three plates each were used for CD4 naive and CD4 memory, two plates were used for CD8 naive, and one plate was used for CD8 memory. The study deeply sequenced blood TCR repertoires of about 5 healthy adults to estimate repertoire size and the extent of clonotype sharing between individuals.

The CDR3 numbers 13 residues from cysteine through phenylalanine. Left in the record is the CDR3 DNA by itself, 39 bases read in frame from the first base. CDR1 MGHRA and CDR2 YSYEKL were looked up in the germline V gene. V sheds 4 bases and J sheds 11 bases, leaving 15 bases between their ends. In its sample, this clone was seen a few times. Its antigen target is currently unknown. Base qualities are not at hand, and no much larger clone is one base apart. Study-wide conclusions, independent of this receptor: Even with the large sequencing depth, rarefaction of the sorted-subset datasets indicated that sequencing was incomplete. The genetic and exposure-history diversity represented was limited by the small number of donors. Pairwise subsampling led to the expectation that sequencing depth would affect the degree of clonotype sharing among donors. Only blood was sampled, and tissue TCR repertoires likely differ from those in blood. Compared with non-shared clonotypes, clonotypes shared by all four sorted-subset donors had higher generation probabilities. About 4.5% of naive CD4, 3.5% of naive CD8, approximately 2.2% of memory CD4, and 0.4% of memory CD8 clonotypes were shared across several donors. Estimated clonotype richness was generally larger for naive than for memory subsets.

CD8 naive samples were obtained by positive selection for CCR7 among CD45RO-negative cells, yielding a CD45RA+CCR7+ population from which TemRA cells were excluded. The donors were healthy, HIV-negative adults who had no recently reported acute infections or vaccinations. Every donor was a Caucasian adult living in Nashville, Tennessee, USA. Blood was obtained by leukapheresis, after which PBMCs were separated by Ficoll-Histopaque density gradient centrifugation and cryopreserved in liquid nitrogen vapor phase. Analytical flow cytometry was used to check the purity and quantity of every magnetically sorted T cell population. Genomic DNA was isolated from every sorted fraction and measured by UV absorbance on a Nanodrop 2000c. Using the deep immunoSEQ assay, multiplex PCR amplified TCR CDR3 regions from genomic DNA. Genomic DNA extracted from each cell subset was distributed evenly over all wells of several immunoSEQ 96-well plates, and each plate served as one replicate. For sorted subsets, each replicate PCR was loaded with roughly 200 ng genomic DNA, equivalent to about 33,000 T cell genomes. Purified libraries were quantified with a Qubit 3.0 fluorometer, sized on a Bioanalyzer 2100, and re-quantified with the KAPA Library Quantification kit. Every immunoSEQ 96-well plate was sequenced on a dedicated single-read 150-cycle Illumina NextSeq 550 flow cell. As for how the authors treated the data: Because the immunoSEQ output included only junctional sequences and no quality scores, the filtering could not be the same as the filtering used for full-length reads. To assign V/J genes and CDR3, sequences were annotated using PyIR, a Python wrapper for IgBLAST v1.9, with IMGT germline references. Reads were removed for weak V/J assignments (E-value above 1e-6), missing CDR3, stop codons, out-of-frame junctions, or ambiguous translated residues. V3J clonotypes were defined as sequences sharing an identical inferred V gene, J gene, and CDR3 amino acid sequence. Percentage overlap between repertoires was calculated by dividing the number of shared unique clonotypes by the size of the smaller repertoire. RTK rarefaction, the Chao1 estimator, and Recon v2.1 estimates of unobserved clonotypes were used to assess repertoire richness. Generation probabilities for all TCRbeta clonotypes obtained by the gDNA method from a handful of donors were computed using OLGA. This immuneACCESS table, as held by TCRdb, lists in-frame sequences with V and J called but not all clones. Of the missing ones, under half trace to an unresolved V gene in checked studies; the others have no known cause. V, J and clone size are those of that table, while D and trimming were read from the DNA. For this sample there are hundreds of thousands of clones; roughly 95% appear just once. The ten largest make up about 0.11% of the sample.

Sequencing was carried out using naive CD8+ T cells sorted from blood. Read against the paper, the sample's cell subset or site label means: CD45RA+CCR7+. Recombination linked TRBV4-1 to TRBJ1-5; the D segment cannot be called with confidence. The sequence was obtained from a woman aged 25 to 45 in good health. DNA sequence: TGCGCCAGCAGCCGCGACGGTGATCCGTCCCAGCATTTT. This translates into CASSRDGDPSQHF.